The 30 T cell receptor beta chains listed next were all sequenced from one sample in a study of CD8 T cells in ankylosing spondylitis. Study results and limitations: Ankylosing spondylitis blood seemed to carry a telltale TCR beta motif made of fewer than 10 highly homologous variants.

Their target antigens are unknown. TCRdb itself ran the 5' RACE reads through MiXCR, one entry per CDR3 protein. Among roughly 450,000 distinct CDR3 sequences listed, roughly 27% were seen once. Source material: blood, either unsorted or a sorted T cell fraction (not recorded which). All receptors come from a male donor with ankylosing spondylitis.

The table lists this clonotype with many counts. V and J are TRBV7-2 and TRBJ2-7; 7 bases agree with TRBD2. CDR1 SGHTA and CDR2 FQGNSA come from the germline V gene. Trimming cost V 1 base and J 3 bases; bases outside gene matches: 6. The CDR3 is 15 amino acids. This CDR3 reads CASSLGAGSNYEQYV. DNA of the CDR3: TGTGCCAGCAGCTTAGGAGCGGGATCGAACTACGAGCAGTACGTC.

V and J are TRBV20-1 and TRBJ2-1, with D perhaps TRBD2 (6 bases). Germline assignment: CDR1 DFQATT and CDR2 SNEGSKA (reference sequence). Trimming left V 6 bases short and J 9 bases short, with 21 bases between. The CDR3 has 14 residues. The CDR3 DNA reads TGCAGTGCACAGGACTTCGGGGGAGAAGCTGAGCAGTTCTTC. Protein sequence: CSAQDFGGEAEQFF.

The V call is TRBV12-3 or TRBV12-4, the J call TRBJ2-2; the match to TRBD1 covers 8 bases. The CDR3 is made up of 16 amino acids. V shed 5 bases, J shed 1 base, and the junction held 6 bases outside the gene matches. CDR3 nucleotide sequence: TGTGCCAGCAGTCTGGACAGGGCCATGAACACCGGGGAGCTGTTTTTT. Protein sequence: CASSLDRAMNTGELFF.

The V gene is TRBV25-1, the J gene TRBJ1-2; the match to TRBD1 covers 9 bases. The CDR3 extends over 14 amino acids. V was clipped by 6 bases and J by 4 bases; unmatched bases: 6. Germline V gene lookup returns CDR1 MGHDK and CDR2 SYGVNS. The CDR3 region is CASRVSGQGYGYTF. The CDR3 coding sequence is TGTGCCAGCAGGGTCTCGGGACAGGGCTATGGCTACACCTTC.

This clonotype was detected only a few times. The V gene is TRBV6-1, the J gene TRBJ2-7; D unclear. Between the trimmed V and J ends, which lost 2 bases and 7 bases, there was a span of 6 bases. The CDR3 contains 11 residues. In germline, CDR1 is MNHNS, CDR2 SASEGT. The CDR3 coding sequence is TGTGCCAGCAGTGAATGGGGTGAGCAGTACGTC. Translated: CASSEWGEQYV.

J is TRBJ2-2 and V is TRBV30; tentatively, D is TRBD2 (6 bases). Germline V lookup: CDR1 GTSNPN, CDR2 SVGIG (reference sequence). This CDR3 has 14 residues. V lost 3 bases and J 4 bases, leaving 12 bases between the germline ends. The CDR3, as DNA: TGTGCCTGGAGGAGAGGGACTTTCACCGGGGAGCTGTTTTTT. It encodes CAWRRGTFTGELFF.

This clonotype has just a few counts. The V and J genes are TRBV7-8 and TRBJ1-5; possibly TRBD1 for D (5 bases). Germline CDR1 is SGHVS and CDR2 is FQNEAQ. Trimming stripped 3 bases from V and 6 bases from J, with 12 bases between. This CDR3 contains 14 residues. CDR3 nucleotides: TGTGCCAGCAGCTTTGAACTGGGGGGTCAGCCCCAGCATTTT. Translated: CASSFELGGQPQHF.

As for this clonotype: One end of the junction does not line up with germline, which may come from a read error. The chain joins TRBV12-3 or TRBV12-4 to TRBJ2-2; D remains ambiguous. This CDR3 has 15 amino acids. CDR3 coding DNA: TGTGCCAGCCGTTTTCGAAGAGGAGCAACCGGGGAGCTGTTTTTT. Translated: CASRFRRGATGELFF.

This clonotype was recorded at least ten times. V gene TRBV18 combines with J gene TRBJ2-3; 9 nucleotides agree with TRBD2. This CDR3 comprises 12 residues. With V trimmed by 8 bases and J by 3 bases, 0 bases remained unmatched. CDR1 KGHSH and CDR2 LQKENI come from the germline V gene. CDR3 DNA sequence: TGTGCCAGCAGCGGGGGGACAGATACGCAGTATTTT. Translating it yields CASSGGTDTQYF.

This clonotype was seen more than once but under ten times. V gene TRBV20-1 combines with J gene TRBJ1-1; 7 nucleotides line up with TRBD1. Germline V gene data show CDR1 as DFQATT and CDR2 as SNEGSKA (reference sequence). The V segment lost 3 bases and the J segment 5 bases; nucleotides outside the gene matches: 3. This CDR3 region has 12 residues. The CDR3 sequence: CSASQGETEAFF. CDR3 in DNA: TGCAGTGCTAGCCAGGGGGAGACTGAAGCTTTCTTT.

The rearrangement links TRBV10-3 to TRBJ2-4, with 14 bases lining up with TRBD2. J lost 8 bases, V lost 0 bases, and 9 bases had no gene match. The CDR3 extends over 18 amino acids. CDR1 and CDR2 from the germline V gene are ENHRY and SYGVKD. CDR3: CAISESGTSGSIWDIQYF. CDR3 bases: TGTGCCATCAGTGAGTCGGGGACTAGCGGGAGTATTTGGGACATTCAGTACTTC.

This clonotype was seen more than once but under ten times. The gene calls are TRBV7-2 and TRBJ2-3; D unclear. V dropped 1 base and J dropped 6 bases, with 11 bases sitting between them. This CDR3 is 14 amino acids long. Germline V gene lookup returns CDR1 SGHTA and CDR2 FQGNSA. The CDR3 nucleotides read TGTGCCAGCAGCTTAGGGGTATCTTTTGATACGCAGTATTTT. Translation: CASSLGVSFDTQYF. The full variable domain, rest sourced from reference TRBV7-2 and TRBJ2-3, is GAGVSQSPSNKVTEKGKDVELRCDPISGHTALYWYRQSLGQGLEFLIYFQGNSAPDKSGLPSDRFSAERTGGSVSTLTIQRTQQEDSAVYLCASSLGVSFDTQYFGPGTRLTVL.

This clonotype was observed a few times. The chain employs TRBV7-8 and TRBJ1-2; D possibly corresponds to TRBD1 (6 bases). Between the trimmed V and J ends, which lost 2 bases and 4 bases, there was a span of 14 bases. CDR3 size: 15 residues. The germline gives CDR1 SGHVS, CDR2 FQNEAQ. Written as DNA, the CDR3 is TGTGCCAGCAGCTTAAGCCCGGGGGGCGGCTATGGCTACACCTTC. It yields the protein CASSLSPGGGYGYTF. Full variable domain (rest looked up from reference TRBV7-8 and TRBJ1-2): GAGVSQSPRYKVAKRGQDVALRCDPISGHVSLFWYQQALGQGPEFLTYFQNEAQLDKSGLPSDRFFAERPEGSVSTLKIQRTQQEDSAVYLCASSLSPGGGYGYTFGSGTRLTVV.

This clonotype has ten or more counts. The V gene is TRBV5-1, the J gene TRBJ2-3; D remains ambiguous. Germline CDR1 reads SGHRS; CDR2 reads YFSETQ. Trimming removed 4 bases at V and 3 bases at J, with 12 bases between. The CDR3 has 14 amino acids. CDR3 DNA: TGCGCCAGCAGCAACGACTTGGGAACAGATACGCAGTATTTT. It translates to CASSNDLGTDTQYF.

The CDR3 here is CASSADRGGRYEQYV. DNA for the CDR3: TGTGCCAGCAGTGCCGACAGGGGAGGTCGTTACGAGCAGTACGTC. The gene calls are TRBV2 and TRBJ2-7; 8 nucleotides align to TRBD1. Germline V gene lookup returns CDR1 SNHLY and CDR2 FYNNEI. The ends lost 4 bases at V and 4 bases at J; junction bases unmatched: 9. The CDR3 has 15 amino acids.

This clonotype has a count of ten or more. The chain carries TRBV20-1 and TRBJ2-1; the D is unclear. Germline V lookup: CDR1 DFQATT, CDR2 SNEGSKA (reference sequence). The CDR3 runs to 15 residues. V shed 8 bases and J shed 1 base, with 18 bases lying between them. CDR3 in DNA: TGCAGTTCTCACCTCCGGCCAATTTCCTACAATGAGCAGTTCTTC. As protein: CSSHLRPISYNEQFF.

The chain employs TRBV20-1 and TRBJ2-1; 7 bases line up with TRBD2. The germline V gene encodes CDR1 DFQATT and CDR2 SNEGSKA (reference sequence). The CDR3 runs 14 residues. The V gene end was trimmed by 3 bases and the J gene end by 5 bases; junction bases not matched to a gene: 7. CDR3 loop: CSASRASGNNEQFF. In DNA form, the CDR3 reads TGCAGTGCTAGTCGGGCTAGCGGTAACAATGAGCAGTTCTTC.

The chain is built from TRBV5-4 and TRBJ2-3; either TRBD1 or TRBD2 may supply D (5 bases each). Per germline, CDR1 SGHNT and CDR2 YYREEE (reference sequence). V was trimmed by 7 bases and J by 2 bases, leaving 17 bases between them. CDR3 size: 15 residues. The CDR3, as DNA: TGTGCCAGCTATCGAGGGGCGGACCTCACAGATACGCAGTATTTT. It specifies CASYRGADLTDTQYF.

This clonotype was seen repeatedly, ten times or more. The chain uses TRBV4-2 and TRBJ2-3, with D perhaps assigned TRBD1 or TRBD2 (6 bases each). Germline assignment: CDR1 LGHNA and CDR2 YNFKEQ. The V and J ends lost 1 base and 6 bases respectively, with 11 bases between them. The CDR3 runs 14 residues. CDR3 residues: CASSQVTGRDTQYF. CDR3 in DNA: TGTGCCAGCAGCCAAGTTACAGGGAGGGATACGCAGTATTTT.

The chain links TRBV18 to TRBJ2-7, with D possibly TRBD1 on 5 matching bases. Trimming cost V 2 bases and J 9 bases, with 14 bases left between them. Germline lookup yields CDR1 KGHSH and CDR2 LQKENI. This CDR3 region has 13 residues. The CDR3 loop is CASSPSTVSRQYV. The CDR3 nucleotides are TGTGCCAGCTCACCATCGACAGTCTCGCGGCAGTACGTC.

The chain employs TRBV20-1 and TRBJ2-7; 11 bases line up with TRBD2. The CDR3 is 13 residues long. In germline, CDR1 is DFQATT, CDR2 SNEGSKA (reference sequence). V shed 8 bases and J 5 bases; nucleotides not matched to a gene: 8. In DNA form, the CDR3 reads TGCAGTTCCAGACTAGCGGGGTTCAACGAGCAGTACTTC. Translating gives CSSRLAGFNEQYF.

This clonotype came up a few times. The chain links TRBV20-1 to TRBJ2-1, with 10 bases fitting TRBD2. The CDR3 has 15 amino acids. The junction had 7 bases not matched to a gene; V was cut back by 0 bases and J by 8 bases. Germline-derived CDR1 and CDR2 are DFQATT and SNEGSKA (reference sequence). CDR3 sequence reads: CSARDRASGRHEQFF. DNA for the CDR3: TGCAGTGCTAGAGATCGGGCTAGCGGGAGACATGAGCAGTTCTTC.

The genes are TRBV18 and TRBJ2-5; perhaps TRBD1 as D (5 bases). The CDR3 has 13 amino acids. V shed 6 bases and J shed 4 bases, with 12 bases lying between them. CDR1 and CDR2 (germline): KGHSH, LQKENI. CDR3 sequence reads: CASSETVRETQYF. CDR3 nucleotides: TGTGCCAGCTCGGAGACAGTAAGAGAGACCCAGTACTTC.

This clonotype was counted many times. CDR3 DNA: TGTGCCAGCAGCCAAAGTTTTCGGGGGCATGAAGCTTTCTTT. This gives the protein CASSQSFRGHEAFF. V and J are TRBV3-1 and TRBJ1-1, with D possibly being TRBD1 (6 bases). Germline V lookup: CDR1 LGHDT, CDR2 YNNKEL (reference sequence). Trimming shortened V by 2 bases and J by 7 bases, and 14 bases separated the two germline ends. This CDR3 is built from 14 residues.

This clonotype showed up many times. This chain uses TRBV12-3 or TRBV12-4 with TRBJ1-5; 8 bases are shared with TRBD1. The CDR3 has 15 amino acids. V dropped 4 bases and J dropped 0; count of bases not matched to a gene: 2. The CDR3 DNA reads TGTGCCAGCAGTTCACAGGGGGTTAGCAATCAGCCCCAGCATTTT. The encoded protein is CASSSQGVSNQPQHF.

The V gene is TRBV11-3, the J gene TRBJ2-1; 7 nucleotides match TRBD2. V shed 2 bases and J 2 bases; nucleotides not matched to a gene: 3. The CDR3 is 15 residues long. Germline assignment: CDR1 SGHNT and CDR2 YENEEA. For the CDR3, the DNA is TGTGCCAGCAGCTTAAGCGGGGTAACCTACAATGAGCAGTTCTTC. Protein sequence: CASSLSGVTYNEQFF.

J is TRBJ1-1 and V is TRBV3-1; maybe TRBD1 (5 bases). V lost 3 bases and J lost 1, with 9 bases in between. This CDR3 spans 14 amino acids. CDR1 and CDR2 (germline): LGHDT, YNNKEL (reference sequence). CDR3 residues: CASSHYGGNTEAFF. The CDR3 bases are TGTGCCAGCAGCCACTACGGGGGGAACACTGAAGCTTTCTTT.

CDR3 in amino acids: CASSLDIGRGADTQYF. CDR3 in DNA: TGCGCCAGCAGCTTGGATATCGGGAGAGGTGCAGATACGCAGTATTTT. The rearrangement links TRBV5-1 to TRBJ2-3, with D possibly matching TRBD2 (6 bases). Trimming shortened V by 0 bases and J by 4 bases, and 15 bases separated the two germline ends. The CDR3 covers 16 residues. CDR1 is SGHRS, CDR2 YFSETQ, per germline.

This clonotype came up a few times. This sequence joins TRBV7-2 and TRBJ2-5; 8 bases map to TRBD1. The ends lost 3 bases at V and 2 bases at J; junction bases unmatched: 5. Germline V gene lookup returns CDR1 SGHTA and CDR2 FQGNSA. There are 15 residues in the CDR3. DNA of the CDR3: TGTGCCAGCAGCTTCGACAGGGGAGCTCAAGAGACCCAGTACTTC. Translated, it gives CASSFDRGAQETQYF.

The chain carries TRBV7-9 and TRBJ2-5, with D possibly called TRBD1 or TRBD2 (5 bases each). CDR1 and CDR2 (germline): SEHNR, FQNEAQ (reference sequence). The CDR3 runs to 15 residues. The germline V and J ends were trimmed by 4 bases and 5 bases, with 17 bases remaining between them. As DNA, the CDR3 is TGTGCCAGCAGCTCTCCGGGGCCCGGTAGGGAGACCCAGTACTTC. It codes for CASSSPGPGRETQYF.